These T cell receptor beta chains were read from a single sample in a study of blood T cell repertoires in COVID-19. Using immunoSEQ multiplex PCR, the repertoire was profiled, and TCRdb retains in-frame clones only, with some absent. This table holds roughly 330,000 clones, about 87% found once. The specimen sequenced was PBMCs or T cells enriched from blood (not recorded which). Every receptor here comes from a man aged 25 to 40 who had recovered from COVID-19. The CDR3 runs from the conserved cysteine through the conserved F or W. The order of the fields is V gene, J gene, clone size, D gene, CDR3 DNA, CDR3 protein. D genes are given only for firm matches. Clone size is not always given. Where it is, it says once, few, many or a class for expanded clones.

V: TRBV4-1
J: TRBJ2-7
size: .
D: TRBD1
DNA: TGCGCCAGCAGCCAAGTCTCCGGGACAGGGGGGTTATTCCCCACCTACGAGCAGTACTTC
CDR3: CASSQVSGTGGLFPTYEQYF

V: TRBV18
J: TRBJ1-5
size: .
D: TRBD1
DNA: TGTGCCAGCTCAGGACCCGGGACAGGGGGCCGTCAGCCCCAGCATTTT
CDR3: CASSGPGTGGRQPQHF

V: TRBV5-4
J: TRBJ2-7
size: .
D: .
DNA: TGTGCCAGCAGCTCGACAGGGGAGGGGGGATACGAGCAGTACTTC
CDR3: CASSSTGEGGYEQYF

V: TRBV13
J: TRBJ1-2
size: few
D: .
DNA: TGTGCCAGCATCGAATTTGGGCAGGATAACTATGGCTACACCTTC
CDR3: CASIEFGQDNYGYTF

V: TRBV19
J: TRBJ2-7
size: .
D: .
DNA: TGTGCCAGTAGTATCAGCTCTTTCACCTTACCTCCGCGGGAGCAGTACTTC
CDR3: CASSISSFTLPPREQYF

V: TRBV30
J: TRBJ2-7
size: .
D: TRBD1
DNA: TGTGCCTGTTCGACAGGGATCCCCTACGAGCAGTACTTC
CDR3: CACSTGIPYEQYF

V: TRBV10-2
J: TRBJ2-2
size: .
D: TRBD2
DNA: TGCGCCAGCAGACCTAGCGGGGGGGCCACCGGGGAGCTGTTTTTT
CDR3: CASRPSGGATGELFF

V: TRBV28
J: TRBJ1-5
size: .
D: .
DNA: TGTGCCAGCAGCCCTAGGGAGGATGGCAATCAGCCCCAGCATTTT
CDR3: CASSPREDGNQPQHF

V: TRBV28
J: TRBJ2-1
size: .
D: .
DNA: TGTGCCAGCAGTTTATCGGGGGACAGCAATGAGCAGTTCTTC
CDR3: CASSLSGDSNEQFF

V: TRBV4-2
J: TRBJ2-3
size: .
D: .
DNA: TGTGCCAGCAGCCTCCTTGGGACATCCCATACGCAGTATTTT
CDR3: CASSLLGTSHTQYF

V: TRBV13
J: TRBJ2-3
size: once
D: .
DNA: TGTGCCAGCAGCTTAGGCCAGGCGTTCCGGAGGGATACGCAGTATTTT
CDR3: CASSLGQAFRRDTQYF

V: TRBV4-1
J: TRBJ2-1
size: .
D: TRBD1
DNA: TGCGCCAGCAGCCAAGAACAGGGGGGTGGGTACAATGAGCAGTTCTTC
CDR3: CASSQEQGGGYNEQFF

V: TRBV27
J: TRBJ1-2
size: .
D: .
DNA: TGTGCCAGCAGTTTTACCGGGGAAGGGAACTATGGCTACACCTTC
CDR3: CASSFTGEGNYGYTF

V: TRBV25-1
J: TRBJ1-3
size: .
D: .
DNA: TGTGCCACCGGACACAACTCTGGAAACACCATATATTTT
CDR3: CATGHNSGNTIYF

V: TRBV29-1
J: TRBJ2-7
size: .
D: TRBD2
DNA: TGCAGCGTGTGGACTAGCGGAACCTACGAGCAGTACTTC
CDR3: CSVWTSGTYEQYF

V: TRBV7-9
J: TRBJ1-2
size: once
D: .
DNA: TGTGCCAGCAGCTTAGACGACTACTATGGCTACACCTTC
CDR3: CASSLDDYYGYTF

V: TRBV7-8
J: TRBJ1-5
size: .
D: .
DNA: TGTGCCAGCAGCTTAGTCAGGCAGGGATGGGTCAATCAGCCCCAGCATTTT
CDR3: CASSLVRQGWVNQPQHF

V: TRBV19
J: TRBJ1-1
size: .
D: .
DNA: TGTGCCAGTAGTCCTCACAGGTTTCCGAACACTGAAGCTTTCTTT
CDR3: CASSPHRFPNTEAFF

V: TRBV5-1
J: TRBJ1-6
size: .
D: .
DNA: TGCGCCAGCAGCTTGGCACAGGCGGGGAGTAATTCACCCCTCCACTTT
CDR3: CASSLAQAGSNSPLHF

V: TRBV7-9
J: TRBJ2-7
size: .
D: .
DNA: TGTGCCAGCAGCTTAAGCAGGGAAGTAGGCGAGCAGTACTTC
CDR3: CASSLSREVGEQYF

V: TRBV13
J: TRBJ1-6
size: .
D: TRBD1
DNA: TGTGCCAGCAGCTTAGTGGGACAGTATAATTCACCCCTCCACTTT
CDR3: CASSLVGQYNSPLHF

V: TRBV5-1
J: TRBJ2-1
size: once
D: TRBD1
DNA: TGCGCCAGCAGCCAACAGGGGAGCTCCTACAATGAGCAGTTCTTC
CDR3: CASSQQGSSYNEQFF

V: TRBV3-1/TRBV3-2
J: TRBJ2-3
size: .
D: .
DNA: TGTGCCAGCAGCCAGATGTTGCGGAGCACAGATACGCAGTATTTT
CDR3: CASSQMLRSTDTQYF

V: TRBV27
J: TRBJ2-2
size: .
D: TRBD1
DNA: TGTGCCAGCAGTCCCAAACAGGGGGCTGCGAACACCGGGGAGCTGTTTTTT
CDR3: CASSPKQGAANTGELFF

V: TRBV28
J: TRBJ2-1
size: .
D: .
DNA: TGTGCCAGCAGTTTGGGTCGGGTCTCGGACAATGAGCAGTTCTTC
CDR3: CASSLGRVSDNEQFF

V: TRBV2
J: TRBJ1-5
size: .
D: .
DNA: TGTGCCAGCAGTGATCGGGGAGCCGGTAATCAGCCCCAGCATTTT
CDR3: CASSDRGAGNQPQHF

V: TRBV19
J: TRBJ2-1
size: .
D: TRBD2
DNA: TGTGCCAGTAGTGTCCTAGCGGGGGGGCCGTACAATGAGCAGTTCTTC
CDR3: CASSVLAGGPYNEQFF

V: TRBV28
J: TRBJ2-2
size: .
D: .
DNA: TGTGCCAGCAGTTTATTAGGGGGTGTGGTGGCAGGGACGACCGGGGAGCTGTTTTTT
CDR3: CASSLLGGVVAGTTGELFF

V: TRBV6-2/TRBV6-3
J: TRBJ2-1
size: .
D: TRBD1
DNA: TGTGCCAGCAGTTATGGGACAGGACAGTTCTTC
CDR3: CASSYGTGQFF

V: TRBV19
J: TRBJ1-1
size: .
D: .
DNA: TGTGCCAGTAGACGAGACACTGAAGCTTTCTTT
CDR3: CASRRDTEAFF

V: TRBV3-1/TRBV3-2
J: TRBJ1-1
size: .
D: .
DNA: TGTGCCAGCAGCCCCCGGTTCAACACTGAAGCTTTCTTT
CDR3: CASSPRFNTEAFF

V: TRBV5-1
J: TRBJ2-7
size: once
D: .
DNA: TGCGCCAGCAGCACCGGGACAATTACCTACGAGCAGTACTTC
CDR3: CASSTGTITYEQYF

V: TRBV11-3
J: TRBJ2-5
size: .
D: TRBD2
DNA: TGTGCCAGCAGCTTAGGAGGTAGCGGGGAGGGAGAGACCCAGTACTTC
CDR3: CASSLGGSGEGETQYF